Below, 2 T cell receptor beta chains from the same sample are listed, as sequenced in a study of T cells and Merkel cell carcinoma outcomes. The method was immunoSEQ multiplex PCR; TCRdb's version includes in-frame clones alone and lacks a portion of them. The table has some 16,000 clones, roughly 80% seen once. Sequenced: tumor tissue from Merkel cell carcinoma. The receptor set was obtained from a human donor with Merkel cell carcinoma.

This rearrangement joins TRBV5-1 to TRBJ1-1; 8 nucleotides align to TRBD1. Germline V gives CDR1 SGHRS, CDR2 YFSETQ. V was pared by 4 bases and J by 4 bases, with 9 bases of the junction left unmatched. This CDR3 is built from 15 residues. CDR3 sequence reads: CASSTQTGQGTEAFF. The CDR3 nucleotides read TGCGCCAGCAGCACCCAAACCGGACAGGGCACTGAAGCTTTCTTT.

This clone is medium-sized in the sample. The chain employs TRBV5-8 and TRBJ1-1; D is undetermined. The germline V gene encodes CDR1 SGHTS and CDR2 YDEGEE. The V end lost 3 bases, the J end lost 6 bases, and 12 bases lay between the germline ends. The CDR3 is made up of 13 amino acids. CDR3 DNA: TGTGCCAGCAGCTGGGTTCAGAAGGCTGAAGCTTTCTTT. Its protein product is CASSWVQKAEAFF.